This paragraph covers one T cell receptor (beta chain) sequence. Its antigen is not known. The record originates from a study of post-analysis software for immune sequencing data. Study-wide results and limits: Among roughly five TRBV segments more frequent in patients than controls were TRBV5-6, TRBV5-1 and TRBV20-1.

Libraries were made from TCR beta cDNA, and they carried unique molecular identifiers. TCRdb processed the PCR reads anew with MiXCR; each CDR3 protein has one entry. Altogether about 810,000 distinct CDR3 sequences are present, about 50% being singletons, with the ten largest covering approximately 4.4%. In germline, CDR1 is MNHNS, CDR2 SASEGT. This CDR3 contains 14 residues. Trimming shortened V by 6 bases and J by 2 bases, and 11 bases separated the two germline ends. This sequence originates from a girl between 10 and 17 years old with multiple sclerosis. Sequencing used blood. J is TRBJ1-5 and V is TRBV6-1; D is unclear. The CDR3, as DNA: TGTGCCAGCAGCTCCGGGTCCGGCAATCAGCCCCAGCATTTT. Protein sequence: CASSSGSGNQPQHF.